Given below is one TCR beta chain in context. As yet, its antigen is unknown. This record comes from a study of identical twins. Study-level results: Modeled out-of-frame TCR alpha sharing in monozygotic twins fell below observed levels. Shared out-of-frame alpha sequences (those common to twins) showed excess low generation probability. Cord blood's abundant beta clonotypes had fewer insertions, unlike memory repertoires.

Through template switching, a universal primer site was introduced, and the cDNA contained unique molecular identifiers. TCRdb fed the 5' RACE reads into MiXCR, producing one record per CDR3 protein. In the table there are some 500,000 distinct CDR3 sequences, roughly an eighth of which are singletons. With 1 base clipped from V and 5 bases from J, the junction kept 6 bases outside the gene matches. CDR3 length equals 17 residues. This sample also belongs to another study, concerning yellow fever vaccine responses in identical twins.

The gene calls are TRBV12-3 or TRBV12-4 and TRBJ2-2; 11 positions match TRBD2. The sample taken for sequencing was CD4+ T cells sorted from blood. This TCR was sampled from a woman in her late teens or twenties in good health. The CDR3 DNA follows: TGTGCCAGCAGTTTAGAACTAGCGGGGGAGTTTACCGGGGAGCTGTTTTTT. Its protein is CASSLELAGEFTGELFF.